The subject of this entry is one T cell receptor beta chain. This specimen comes from a study of blood T cell repertoires in COVID-19. Per the original methods: Nucleated cell number was recorded as an estimate derived from reference gene primer amplification. This table comes from immunoSEQ multiplex PCR, and its TCRdb copy is limited to in-frame clones, with some not included. The V and J calls and clone size were taken over from that table, and D and trimming were inferred from the DNA. The data show 430,000 or so clones, with around 87% seen just once and approximately 1.8% held by the top ten. Trimming at V came to 5 bases and at J to 3 bases, leaving 4 bases not matched to a gene. The CDR3 is made up of 13 amino acids. The germline V gene encodes CDR1 LNHDA and CDR2 SQIVND (reference sequence). Residents of 24 US areas, aged about 18 to 89 years, made up the participants.

The sequenced sample was PBMCs or T cells enriched from blood (not recorded which). The TCR originated in a woman in her thirties or forties who had recovered from COVID-19. This chain joins TRBV19 and TRBJ2-7; the match to TRBD1 covers 7 bases. The CDR3 DNA sequence: TGTGCCAGTAGTCCAGGACAGGACTACGAGCAGTACTTC. Translated: CASSPGQDYEQYF.